This TCR beta chain was sequenced in a study of CD8 T cells in Susac syndrome (dated by TCRdb to about 2019). The study in broad terms: Among the sequenced Susac syndrome patients, about six had clinically active disease and 8 or 9 were in clinical remission. Repertoire sequencing was used to test whether CD8+ T cell activation and differentiation in Susac syndrome was antigen driven. At blood withdrawal, Susac syndrome patients were therapy-naive, treated with corticosteroids (with IVIg additionally given to some), or treated with IVIg alone.

Study-wide conclusions, independent of this receptor: In the CD4+ T cell repertoire of Susac syndrome patients, clonal expansion was not detected. The number of individuals in the TCR sequencing and HLA analysis was recognized as being relatively small.

CDR1 is given as SNHLY and CDR2 as FYNNEI, both from the germline V gene. The V end loses 5 bases and the J end loses 0 bases, and a stretch of 8 bases separates them. Counted from cysteine to phenylalanine, this CDR3 has 14 amino acids. Left in the record is the CDR3 DNA by itself, 42 bases read in frame from the first base. Peripheral blood CD8+ and CD4+ T cells from healthy donors, Susac syndrome patients and multiple sclerosis patients were profiled by high-throughput TCR beta sequencing. The Susac syndrome patients fulfilled recently defined diagnostic criteria for either definite or probable disease. Bulk CD8+ and CD4+ T cells were purified by magnetic negative isolation, while CD8+ TEMRA cells were enriched using FACS. Blood was drawn into EDTA tubes, processed within 24 hours, and PBMCs were isolated by density gradient centrifugation. PBMCs intended for TCR sequencing were frozen in liquid nitrogen and were later thawed in a 37 degrees C water bath. Purity of sorted or isolated CD4+, CD8+ and CD8+ TEMRA cells was at least 90%.

On this clonotype itself: This clone's antigen is unknown. Base qualities are missing; no much larger clone stands one base away.

RNA was extracted using the RNeasy kit, and about 0.45 to 1 ug of the RNA was reverse transcribed with random hexamers. The immunoSEQ multiplex PCR assay, which covers 54 Vbeta and 13 Jbeta segments, was used to amplify TCR beta CDR3 regions. To correct PCR amplification bias, a synthetic template baseline was used for both primer optimization and computational correction. Per the source publication's procedure: Reads were assigned to V, D and J genes according to IMGT and analyzed in immunoSEQ Analyzer, with only productive sequences retained. Clonality was computed as one minus Shannon entropy normalized by log2 of the number of productive unique sequences. For each patient and control, public and private clones were evaluated within the 100 most prevalent clones. Susac-specific clones were defined as absent from healthy and MS cohorts, around 1,000 published viral clones and other ImmuneACCESS disease sequences. TCRdb ran its own pipeline on the public reads, namely fastp trimming at Q25 and MiXCR clone calling, and kept in-frame beta chains. Records with the same CDR3 protein are collapsed into one entry carrying the most frequent genes and DNA. The V and J calls follow TCRdb's processing rather than the paper's. For this sample the table gives around 150,000 distinct CDR3 sequences, of which 90% to 96% were detected only once. About 0.08% of the sample is held by the ten biggest clonotypes.

The receptor was isolated from a human donor with Susac syndrome. Sequencing was performed on CD4+ T cells from PBMCs. The chain links TRBV2 with TRBJ2-4; possibly the D gene is TRBD2, per 5 matching bases. The nucleotide sequence reads TGTGCCAGCAGTTTAGGACTAGCCAAAAACATTCAGTACTTC. Its translation is CASSLGLAKNIQYF.